The 17 T cell receptor beta chains reported below all come from one sample, sequenced in a study of T-cell reconstitution after alpha-beta-depleted transplantation in children. The library targeted TCRbeta and was prepared with unique molecular identifiers. MiXCR was run by TCRdb on the PCR reads, yielding one entry per CDR3 protein. The sample includes about 200,000 distinct CDR3 sequences, about 7% of them seen just once. The sample consisted of PBMCs, taken before TCRalphabeta/CD19-depleted stem cell transplant. These receptor sequences come from a boy younger than 10 with acute lymphoblastic leukemia, due to receive a stem cell transplant.

This clonotype came up a few times. The junction departs from germline at one end; a sequencing error may be responsible. This chain connects TRBV12-3 or TRBV12-4 to TRBJ2-2, with D tentatively TRBD1 (5 bases). The CDR3 length is 14 residues. CDR3 nucleotides: TGTGCCAGCAGGTTAGGGGCTGGAACCGGGGAGCTGTTTTTT. The encoded protein is CASRLGAGTGELFF.

This clonotype was observed at least ten times. The gene calls are TRBV10-3 and TRBJ1-5; 7 positions agree with TRBD1. The CDR3 runs 16 residues. Unmatched junction bases numbered 5, after V lost 0 bases and J lost 3 bases. CDR1 is ENHRY and CDR2 is SYGVKD in the germline V gene. The CDR3: CAISESAGTDNQPQHF. The CDR3 nucleotides read TGTGCCATCAGTGAGTCGGCCGGGACAGACAATCAGCCCCAGCATTTT.

This clonotype has only a few counts. This chain joins TRBV7-9 and TRBJ1-1; D is perhaps TRBD1 (5 bases). Germline CDR1 SEHNR, CDR2 FQNEAQ (reference sequence). This CDR3 is built from 13 residues. The V gene lost 5 bases and the J gene lost 1 base, with 8 bases spanning the gap. The CDR3 region is CASSATGNTEAFF. CDR3 sequence (DNA): TGTGCCAGCAGCGCAACAGGGAACACTGAAGCTTTCTTT.

This clonotype was seen many times. The chain employs TRBV6-5 and TRBJ2-1; no clear D gene. Per the germline V gene, CDR1 is MNHEY and CDR2 is SVGAGI. The CDR3 has 12 amino acids. V lost 2 bases to trimming and J lost 5 bases, with 4 bases between them. CDR3 sequence reads: CASSYRDNEQFF. CDR3 in DNA: TGTGCCAGCAGTTACAGGGACAATGAGCAGTTCTTC.

In this sample, this clonotype turned up many times. J is TRBJ1-1 and V is TRBV7-2; TRBD1 matches at 7 bases. From germline, CDR1 is SGHTA and CDR2 FQGNSA. The CDR3 length is 15 residues. J lost 0 bases, V lost 4 bases, and 5 bases had no gene match. The DNA for the CDR3 is TGTGCCAGCAGCTCACAGGGGCCGGTGAACACTGAAGCTTTCTTT. This translates into CASSSQGPVNTEAFF. Complete variable domain (other parts from reference TRBV7-2 and TRBJ1-1): GAGVSQSPSNKVTEKGKDVELRCDPISGHTALYWYRQSLGQGLEFLIYFQGNSAPDKSGLPSDRFSAERTGGSVSTLTIQRTQQEDSAVYLCASSSQGPVNTEAFFGQGTRLTVV.

The CDR3 spells CASSLSSGGGEQYF. The DNA of the CDR3 is TGTGCCAGCAGTTTGAGTTCAGGGGGCGGGGAGCAGTACTTC. The J gene is TRBJ2-7, the V gene TRBV12-3 or TRBV12-4; 8 nucleotides agree with TRBD1. The CDR3 loop spans 14 amino acids. The V and J ends lost 3 bases and 7 bases, in that order; junction bases with no gene match: 8.

The table lists this clonotype with many counts. This chain connects TRBV7-2 to TRBJ2-5; TRBD2 is a possible D gene (6 bases). This CDR3 spans 14 amino acids. From germline, CDR1 is SGHTA and CDR2 FQGNSA. Trimming pared 3 bases from V and 5 bases from J, leaving 13 bases between. Written as DNA, the CDR3 is TGTGCCAGCAGCTTTACCGGGGGTGGCGAGACCCAGTACTTC. Residues: CASSFTGGGETQYF.

The chain joins TRBV12-3 or TRBV12-4 to TRBJ2-7; 9 nucleotides match TRBD1. CDR3 length: 15 residues. V dropped 4 bases and J dropped 5; count of bases not matched to a gene: 9. The CDR3 is CASSSSRDREDEQYF. The CDR3 DNA is TGTGCCAGCAGTTCGTCCCGGGACAGGGAAGACGAGCAGTACTTC.

This clonotype was counted a few times. The rearrangement uses TRBV12-3 or TRBV12-4 and TRBJ2-1; 13 bases are shared with TRBD2. V was pared by 6 bases and J by 9 bases, with 20 bases of the junction left unmatched. The CDR3 runs 19 residues. This CDR3 is CASSKMATSGRREFIEQFF. CDR3 in DNA: TGTGCCAGCAGCAAAATGGCGACTAGCGGGAGGCGTGAGTTTATTGAGCAGTTCTTC.

The gene calls are TRBV6-5 and TRBJ1-6, with TRBD1 matching 9 bases. V lost 1 base and J lost 8; bases outside the gene matches: 6. CDR1 MNHEY and CDR2 SVGAGI come from the germline V gene. CDR3 length: 16 residues. CDR3 residues: CASSYLTGQGHSPLHF. The CDR3 coding sequence is TGTGCCAGCAGTTACTTGACGGGACAGGGCCATTCACCCCTCCACTTT.

The rearrangement uses TRBV7-8 and TRBJ1-2; D not certain. CDR3 length: 15 amino acids. Germline loops: CDR1 SGHVS, CDR2 FQNEAQ. Trimming stripped 5 bases from V and 4 bases from J, with 17 bases between. The CDR3 nucleotides are TGTGCCAGCAGCCCGATCAGTGATCCTTTCTATGGCTACACCTTC. This sequence encodes CASSPISDPFYGYTF.

The table lists this clonotype with many counts. The V call is TRBV7-2, the J call TRBJ2-3; 8 bases are a match to TRBD2. CDR3 length: 16 residues. Germline CDR1 SGHTA, CDR2 FQGNSA. With 5 bases clipped from V and 3 bases from J, the junction kept 10 bases outside the gene matches. The CDR3 bases are TGTGCCAGCAGCCCCCTTTGGAGCGGGGGAACAGATACGCAGTATTTT. Its protein is CASSPLWSGGTDTQYF.

The V gene is TRBV11-3, the J gene TRBJ2-1; D ambiguous. V dropped 0 bases and J dropped 2 bases, with 14 bases sitting between them. Germline V gene sequence: CDR1 SGHNT, CDR2 YENEEA. The CDR3 spans 17 residues. CDR3 region: CASSLDPPRVTYNEQFF. CDR3 coding DNA: TGTGCCAGCAGCTTAGATCCCCCAAGGGTCACCTACAATGAGCAGTTCTTC.

This clonotype came up many times. J is TRBJ2-7 and V is TRBV3-1, with a weak D call TRBD1 (6 bases). CDR1 LGHDT and CDR2 YNNKEL come from the germline V gene (reference sequence). This CDR3 spans 12 amino acids. Trimming removed 2 bases at V and 4 bases at J, with 6 bases between. This CDR3 is CASSQQGYEQYF. CDR3 DNA sequence: TGTGCCAGCAGCCAACAGGGGTACGAGCAGTACTTC.

This clonotype was seen many times. The V and J genes are TRBV28 and TRBJ2-7, with D perhaps matching TRBD1 (6 bases). Trimming left V 6 bases short and J 0 bases short, with 21 bases between. From germline, CDR1 is MDHEN and CDR2 SYDVKM. This CDR3 is built from 17 residues. DNA for the CDR3: TGTGCCAGCAGCCCCTCTCCCCCTGGGGACACCTCCTACGAGCAGTACTTC. This encodes CASSPSPPGDTSYEQYF.

In its sample, this clonotype was seen a few times. The chain has TRBV11-2 and TRBJ2-6; D is perhaps TRBD2 (5 bases). Trimming left V 9 bases short and J 4 bases short, with 28 bases between. Germline CDR1 SGHAT, CDR2 FQNNGV. This CDR3 is 19 amino acids long. CDR3 in amino acids: CARGIFVRDPQEGANVLTF. In DNA, the CDR3 is TGTGCCAGGGGAATTTTCGTCCGGGATCCTCAAGAGGGGGCCAACGTCCTGACTTTC.

The chain is built from TRBV5-1 and TRBJ1-3; D is undetermined. Germline loops: CDR1 SGHRS, CDR2 YFSETQ. Trimming took off 0 bases at V and 0 bases at J, with 7 bases between the two ends. This CDR3 is built from 15 residues. The CDR3 sequence is CASSLDRVSGNTIYF. CDR3 coding DNA: TGCGCCAGCAGCTTGGATCGGGTCTCTGGAAACACCATATATTTT.